These 16 T cell receptor beta chains share one sample of origin, sequenced in a study of T cell responses to AZD1222 COVID-19 vaccine. Here immunoSEQ multiplex PCR was the method, and the copy in TCRdb shows in-frame clones only, minus some. Of approximately 140,000 clones in the sample, over 75% were seen once. The sample in question was peripheral blood, obtained on day 0 of AZD1222 vaccination. These receptors came from an adult in good health.

The chain couples TRBV6-5 to TRBJ1-2; TRBD1 aligns across 8 bases. From germline, CDR1 is MNHEY and CDR2 SVGAGI. The length of the CDR3 is 16 residues. Trimming cost V 2 bases and J 2 bases; bases outside gene matches: 7. Here the CDR3 DNA reads TGTGCCAGCAGTTACCGAGGACAGGGACTGAACTATGGCTACACCTTC. As protein: CASSYRGQGLNYGYTF.

This clone was observed a handful of times. This sequence joins TRBV11-2 and TRBJ2-7; TRBD2 might be the D (6 bases). Germline V gene data show CDR1 as SGHAT and CDR2 as FQNNGV. Between the trimmed V and J ends, which lost 3 bases and 6 bases, there was a span of 12 bases. CDR3 size: 13 residues. The CDR3 sequence is CASSFAGIAEQYF. DNA of the CDR3: TGTGCCAGCAGCTTTGCGGGGATCGCCGAGCAGTACTTC.

This chain connects TRBV7-9 to TRBJ1-1, with no clear D. The germline V gene has CDR1 SEHNR and CDR2 FQNEAQ (reference sequence). The CDR3 covers 14 residues. Trimming removed 6 bases at V and 5 bases at J, with 16 bases between. The CDR3 DNA sequence: TGTGCCAGCAGGCCGGTAACGGGGAGAACTGAAGCTTTCTTT. Its protein product is CASRPVTGRTEAFF.

The V gene is TRBV15, the J gene TRBJ2-6; 7 nucleotides align to TRBD1. Germline CDR1 LNHNV, CDR2 YYDKDF (reference sequence). This CDR3 is 15 amino acids long. V shed 3 bases, J shed 1 base, and the junction held 0 bases outside the gene matches. The CDR3 spells CATSRTGSGANVLTF. Written as DNA, the CDR3 is TGTGCCACCAGCAGGACAGGGTCTGGGGCCAACGTCCTGACTTTC.

This rearrangement joins TRBV5-1 to TRBJ1-6, with D hard to call. Germline lookup yields CDR1 SGHRS and CDR2 YFSETQ. The CDR3 length is 15 residues. The V and J ends lost 2 bases and 3 bases respectively, with 9 bases between them. CDR3 nucleotide sequence: TGCGCCAGCAGCTTCTCCGGCAGCTATAATTCACCCCTCCACTTT. This sequence encodes CASSFSGSYNSPLHF.

V and J are TRBV6-5 and TRBJ1-2; the match to TRBD1 covers 8 bases. The CDR3 runs to 14 residues. The germline CDR1 and CDR2 sequences are MNHEY and SVGAGI. Trimming cost V 6 bases and J 8 bases; bases outside gene matches: 11. CDR3 region: CASSGTQGVGGYTF. The CDR3 DNA sequence: TGTGCCAGCAGCGGGACACAGGGGGTAGGGGGCTACACCTTC.

This clone came up once. The rearrangement links TRBV7-9 to TRBJ1-1; 7 nucleotides match TRBD1. Germline CDR1 reads SEHNR; CDR2 reads FQNEAQ (reference sequence). V shed 1 base and J 4 bases; nucleotides not matched to a gene: 9. This CDR3 comprises 16 residues. In nucleotides, the CDR3 is TGTGCCAGCAGCTTAGGGACAGGCGCGCGGAGCACTGAAGCTTTCTTT. Protein product: CASSLGTGARSTEAFF.

The genes are TRBV25-1 and TRBJ1-2; 8 bases map to TRBD1. CDR1 and CDR2 from the germline V gene are MGHDK and SYGVNS. V lost 3 bases to trimming and J lost 7 bases; unmatched junction nucleotides: 1. This CDR3 comprises 12 residues. Here the CDR3 DNA reads TGTGCCAGCAGTGACAGGGGGCTTGGCTACACCTTC. Encoded protein: CASSDRGLGYTF.

This chain links TRBV7-5 with TRBJ2-7; the table's D call of TRBD2 was not tested on the DNA. TRBV7-5 is termed a pseudogene. The CDR3 loop spans 18 amino acids. In nucleotides, the CDR3 is TGTGCCAGAAGCTTAGGAGAGAGGGGCGGGGGGCAAGCCTACGAGCAGTACTTC. Translating it yields CARSLGERGGGQAYEQYF.

This clone was detected only once. This CDR3 is CASSGGTGGGYGYTF. The CDR3, as DNA: TGTGCCAGCAGTGGCGGGACAGGGGGCGGGTATGGCTACACCTTC. The chain uses TRBV2 and TRBJ1-2; 12 bases match TRBD1. Germline V gene sequence: CDR1 SNHLY, CDR2 FYNNEI. This CDR3 spans 15 amino acids. J gave up 5 bases and V 4 bases, and 5 bases lay outside the gene matches.

CDR3: CASREDRGRDYGYTF. In nucleotides, the CDR3 is TGTGCCAGTAGGGAAGACAGGGGGAGGGACTATGGCTACACCTTC. This chain connects TRBV19 to TRBJ1-2; 9 positions match TRBD1. The germline V gene has CDR1 LNHDA and CDR2 SQIVND (reference sequence). The CDR3 length is 15 residues. J gave up 3 bases and V 6 bases, and 8 bases lay outside the gene matches.

The chain employs TRBV11-3 and TRBJ2-5; D unresolved. The length of the CDR3 is 11 residues. The V gene lost 4 bases and the J gene lost 5 bases, with 5 bases spanning the gap. Germline V gene sequence: CDR1 SGHNT, CDR2 YENEEA. In DNA, the CDR3 is TGTGCCAGCAGCTCCAAGGAGACCCAGTACTTC. This translates into CASSSKETQYF.

In DNA form, the CDR3 reads TGTGCCAGCAGTTATCGGGACAGGGGTTCACCCCTCCACTTT. Translated, it gives CASSYRDRGSPLHF. The chain uses TRBV6-5 and TRBJ1-6, with 10 positions matching TRBD1. V lost 3 bases, J lost 9 bases, and 2 bases stayed unmatched. The CDR3 runs to 14 residues. CDR1 and CDR2 from the germline V gene are MNHEY and SVGAGI.

The V and J genes are TRBV11-3 and TRBJ2-1; 11 bases align to TRBD1. Germline CDR1 SGHNT, CDR2 YENEEA. The CDR3 totals 16 residues. With V trimmed by 1 base and J by 3 bases, 2 bases remained unmatched. CDR3 coding DNA: TGTGCCAGCAGCTTAGGAGGGACAGGGGGCTACAATGAGCAGTTCTTC. This codes for CASSLGGTGGYNEQFF.

The rearrangement uses TRBV29-1 and TRBJ2-2; D is possibly TRBD1 or TRBD2 (6 bases each). The V end lost 5 bases, the J end lost 2 bases, and 9 bases lay between the germline ends. The CDR3 spans 13 residues. Germline loops: CDR1 SQVTM, CDR2 ANQGSEA. The CDR3 DNA reads as TGCAGCGTTCGGGGGCTTAACACCGGGGAGCTGTTTTTT. Protein product: CSVRGLNTGELFF.

The rearrangement joins TRBV5-1 to TRBJ1-1; 8 bases map to TRBD1. CDR1 and CDR2 (germline): SGHRS, YFSETQ. This CDR3 has 16 residues. The J segment lost 2 bases and the V segment lost 0 bases, leaving 6 bases of the junction unmatched. CDR3 amino acids: CASSLVWGQVNTEAFF. The CDR3 bases are TGCGCCAGCAGCTTGGTGTGGGGACAGGTTAACACTGAAGCTTTCTTT.